These 8 T cell receptor beta chains came from one sample sequenced in a study of OX40 agonist ivuxolimab in advanced cancers. Library preparation used the immunoSEQ multiplex PCR assay. The source is immuneACCESS, and TCRdb retained only in-frame sequences with V and J called. Part of the clones is not carried over; for the studies checked, unresolved V genes explain less than half of this, and the remainder is unexplained. Recorded for this sample are about 47,000 clones; approximately 80% of them occurred a single time. Clones ranked in the top ten supply under 25% of the sample. The sample consisted of CD4+ or CD8+ T cells sorted from blood, taken in a trial of the OX40 agonist ivuxolimab. The receptor set was obtained from an adult with an advanced solid tumor such as melanoma, head and neck, liver or kidney cancer.

The V and J genes are TRBV10-1 and TRBJ2-1, with D possibly TRBD1 on 6 matching bases. Germline V gives CDR1 WNHNN, CDR2 SYGVQD (reference sequence). V was shortened by 4 bases and J by 5 bases, with 12 bases between the two germline ends. CDR3 size: 14 residues. The CDR3 DNA reads as TGCGCCAGCAGTGTGGCAGGGGACGACAATGAGCAGTTCTTC. Protein sequence: CASSVAGDDNEQFF.

The rearrangement joins TRBV7-9 to TRBJ1-1; 8 positions match TRBD1. In germline, CDR1 is SEHNR, CDR2 FQNEAQ (reference sequence). CDR3 size: 13 residues. V trimming: 7 bases; J trimming: 1 base; junction bases outside the gene matches: 2. The CDR3: CASTGTGNTEAFF. The CDR3 DNA is TGTGCCAGCACCGGGACAGGGAACACTGAAGCTTTCTTT.

The chain uses TRBV27 and TRBJ2-5; TRBD1 agrees at 7 bases. Germline V gives CDR1 MNHEY, CDR2 SMNVEV (reference sequence). The CDR3 covers 19 residues. The junction had 21 bases not matched to a gene; V was cut back by 5 bases and J by 3 bases. This CDR3 is CASSPPTGQQIINKETQYF. The CDR3 region has the DNA TGTGCCAGCAGTCCCCCGACAGGGCAACAAATTATAAACAAAGAGACCCAGTACTTC.

V is TRBV18 and J is TRBJ1-1; possibly TRBD1 for D (5 bases). The CDR3 sequence is 13 residues long. V was cut by 6 bases and J by 5 bases, with 13 bases left in between. Germline CDR1 KGHSH, CDR2 LQKENI. The DNA for the CDR3 is TGTGCCAGCTCTCCTACGACAGAGACTGAAGCTTTCTTT. The encoded protein is CASSPTTETEAFF.

The chain uses TRBV5-1 and TRBJ2-7; 13 bases line up with TRBD2. V lost 1 base, J lost 5 bases, and 9 bases stayed unmatched. There are 17 residues in the CDR3. Germline CDR1 is SGHRS and CDR2 is YFSETQ. The CDR3 region is CASSLRGLGLAGNEQYF. The CDR3, as DNA: TGCGCCAGCAGCTTGAGGGGGTTGGGACTAGCGGGGAACGAGCAGTACTTC.

A single count supports this clone. J is TRBJ1-5 and V is TRBV30; 9 bases match TRBD1. The germline V gene has CDR1 GTSNPN and CDR2 SVGIG (reference sequence). The CDR3 totals 15 residues. V shed 1 base and J 5 bases; nucleotides not matched to a gene: 6. The CDR3 region has the DNA TGTGCCTGGAGTGCTTGGACAGGGGACGATCAGCCCCAGCATTTT. Encoded protein: CAWSAWTGDDQPQHF.

This clone was picked up one time. Other DNA sequences within the sample encode an identical CDR3. The rearrangement links TRBV11-2 to TRBJ2-7; unclear D gene. In germline, CDR1 is SGHAT, CDR2 FQNNGV. Trimming left V 0 bases short and J 0 bases short, with 0 bases between. The CDR3 runs 12 residues. For the CDR3, the DNA is TGTGCCAGCAGCTTAGACTCCTACGAGCAGTACTTC. Amino acid sequence: CASSLDSYEQYF.

The V call is TRBV28, the J call TRBJ2-5; 14 nucleotides line up with TRBD2. Germline trimming cut 11 bases from V and 4 bases from J; bases unmatched to any gene: 3. The germline CDR1 and CDR2 sequences are MDHEN and SYDVKM. This CDR3 is 13 amino acids long. The CDR3 DNA is TGTGCCGGAGGGACTAGCGGGGGAGAGACCCAGTACTTC. This translates into CAGGTSGGETQYF.